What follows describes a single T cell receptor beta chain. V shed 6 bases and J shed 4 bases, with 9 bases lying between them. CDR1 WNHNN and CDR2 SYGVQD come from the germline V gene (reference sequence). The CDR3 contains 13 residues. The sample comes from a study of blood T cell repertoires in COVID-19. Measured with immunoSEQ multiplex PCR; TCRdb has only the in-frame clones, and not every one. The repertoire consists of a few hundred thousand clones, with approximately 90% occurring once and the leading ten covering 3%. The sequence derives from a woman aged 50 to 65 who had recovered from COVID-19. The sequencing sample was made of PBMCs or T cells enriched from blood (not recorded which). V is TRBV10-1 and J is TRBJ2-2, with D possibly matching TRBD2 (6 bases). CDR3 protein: CASRRESTGELFF. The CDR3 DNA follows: TGCGCCAGCAGACGGGAGAGCACCGGGGAGCTGTTTTTT.